This TCR beta chain is drawn from a study of blood T cell repertoires in COVID-19. Overall study: The origin of the acute and convalescent COVID-19 samples was the United States, Italy and Spain. Sources were T cells, B-cell-depleted T cells, or PBMCs; the material itself was cDNA or gDNA.

Germline CDR1 LGHDT, CDR2 YNNKEL (reference sequence). This CDR3 spans 15 amino acids. V was clipped by 4 bases and J by 6 bases; unmatched bases: 9. Per the original methods: For nucleated cells, counts were estimated from reference gene primer amplification. Sequenced by immunoSEQ multiplex PCR; TCRdb stores in-frame clones only, minus some. Clone size and the V and J calls come from that table; the DNA yielded D and trimming. The table shows almost 300,000 clones, with around 90% occurring only once. The J gene is TRBJ2-1, the V gene TRBV3-1 (or the pseudogene TRBV3-2), with 7 positions matching TRBD1. This clonotype was obtained from a man between 65 and 85 years old with acute or convalescent COVID-19. The sequenced sample was peripheral blood. As DNA, the CDR3 is TGTGCCAGCAGCCCCACCGGGACAGACGTCAATGAGCAGTTCTTC. It translates to CASSPTGTDVNEQFF.